The 13 T cell receptor beta chains below were found in one sample sequenced in a study of blood T cells in healthy people across ages. A second 7 to 11 cycle PCR used barcoded and J-beta primers. TCRdb reprocessed the 5' RACE reads with MiXCR, giving one entry per CDR3 protein. The sample holds approximately 810,000 distinct CDR3 sequences, about 34% seen once. The sequenced sample was blood. The receptors derive from a young man in good health.

The chain is built from TRBV18 and TRBJ1-5, with TRBD1 matching over 7 bases. V gave up 6 bases and J gave up 3 bases; unmatched junction bases: 8. From germline, CDR1 is KGHSH and CDR2 LQKENI. There are 15 residues in the CDR3. The CDR3: CASSVQGRNNQPQHF. The CDR3 DNA reads as TGTGCCAGCTCGGTACAGGGGAGGAACAATCAGCCCCAGCATTTT.

This clonotype showed up just a few times. The chain carries TRBV15 and TRBJ1-2; no clear D gene. Germline CDR1 and CDR2: LNHNV and YYDKDF (reference sequence). CDR3 length: 12 residues. V shed 5 bases and J shed 3 bases, with 7 bases lying between them. CDR3 sequence: CATSQRYYGYTF. The DNA of the CDR3 is TGTGCCACCAGCCAGAGGTACTATGGCTACACCTTC.

In its sample, this clonotype was seen a few times. The chain joins TRBV7-9 to TRBJ2-1; D is perhaps TRBD1 or TRBD2 (5 bases each). V was trimmed by 2 bases and J by 9 bases, leaving 29 bases between them. CDR3 size: 19 residues. CDR1 is SEHNR, CDR2 FQNEAQ, per germline (reference sequence). The CDR3 nucleotides read TGTGCCAGCAGCTTACGTGGTCAGATTGGGACCGATTTAAGGGGTGAGCAGTTCTTC. This encodes CASSLRGQIGTDLRGEQFF.

This clonotype was observed a few times. The rearrangement joins TRBV12-3 or TRBV12-4 to TRBJ1-2; D uncertain. The CDR3 sequence is 15 residues long. Trimming removed 5 bases from V and 4 bases from J, with 17 bases in between. The CDR3 DNA is TGTGCCAGCAGTCCCAGCCAGGAGGGAATCTATGGCTACACCTTC. Encoded protein: CASSPSQEGIYGYTF.

This clonotype was detected a few times. This CDR3 reads CASKGQANQPQHF. CDR3 nucleotide sequence: TGTGCCAGCAAAGGTCAGGCCAATCAGCCCCAGCATTTT. The chain is built from TRBV2 and TRBJ1-5, with D unclear. This CDR3 has 13 residues. The V end lost 7 bases, the J end lost 3 bases, and 10 bases lay between the germline ends. Germline CDR1 is SNHLY and CDR2 is FYNNEI.

The chain couples TRBV4-1 to TRBJ1-2; D not certain. This CDR3 comprises 12 residues. V gave up 7 bases and J gave up 2 bases, with 8 bases separating them. Germline V gene lookup returns CDR1 MGHRA and CDR2 YSYEKL. This CDR3 reads CASTGPNYGYTF. CDR3 coding DNA: TGCGCCAGCACGGGTCCCAACTATGGCTACACCTTC.

This clonotype was seen a few times. V gene TRBV27 combines with J gene TRBJ2-1; tentatively, D is TRBD1 or TRBD2 (5 bases each). V lost 5 bases to trimming and J lost 6 bases, with 11 bases between them. The CDR3 loop spans 13 amino acids. Germline V gene sequence: CDR1 MNHEY, CDR2 SMNVEV (reference sequence). CDR3 loop: CASSVYGGNEQFF. CDR3 DNA: TGTGCCAGCAGTGTATATGGGGGCAATGAGCAGTTCTTC.

This clonotype was seen more than once but under ten times. The V and J genes are TRBV25-1 and TRBJ2-7, with D possibly being TRBD1 or TRBD2 (5 bases each). V gave up 4 bases and J gave up 3 bases, with 16 bases separating them. Germline CDR1 and CDR2: MGHDK and SYGVNS. This CDR3 is built from 15 residues. CDR3 nucleotide sequence: TGTGCCAGCAGTGGTGCCCGGGACGCTTACTACGAGCAGTACTTC. Translation gives CASSGARDAYYEQYF.

This clonotype was recorded a few times. CDR3 loop: CASSQRHRRGTGELFF. In DNA, the CDR3 is TGCGCCAGCAGCCAACGCCACCGCCGGGGGACCGGGGAGCTGTTTTTT. The chain couples TRBV4-3 to TRBJ2-2, with D tentatively TRBD2 (6 bases). Trimming removed 2 bases at V and 5 bases at J, with 15 bases between. This CDR3 comprises 16 residues. The germline V gene has CDR1 LGHNA and CDR2 YSLEER.

This CDR3 is CATRDRAGTQYF. The CDR3, as DNA: TGTGCCACCCGGGACAGGGCGGGTACGCAGTATTTT. V is TRBV21-1 and J is TRBJ2-3; the D segment call TRBD1 is taken from the table without a DNA check. TRBV21-1 is assigned pseudogene status. The CDR3 runs 12 residues.

The chain combines TRBV6-6 with TRBJ1-6; D gene unclear. V lost 6 bases to trimming and J lost 8 bases, with 8 bases between them. The CDR3 is 12 amino acids. Germline V gene lookup returns CDR1 MNHNY and CDR2 SVGAGI (reference sequence). CDR3 residues: CASSRKDSPLHF. DNA for the CDR3: TGTGCCAGCAGCCGAAAAGATTCACCCCTCCACTTT.

The gene calls are TRBV18 and TRBJ2-7, with 7 bases identical to TRBD2. The CDR3 loop spans 14 amino acids. With 2 bases clipped from V and 7 bases from J, the junction kept 8 bases outside the gene matches. The germline CDR1 and CDR2 sequences are KGHSH and LQKENI. CDR3 in DNA: TGTGCCAGCTCACCAGTCGCGGGGAGGGATGAGCAGTACTTC. It translates to CASSPVAGRDEQYF.

The rearrangement joins TRBV4-3 to TRBJ2-3; weak D call: TRBD1 (5 bases). Germline assignment: CDR1 LGHNA and CDR2 YSLEER. The CDR3 covers 15 residues. Trimming took off 3 bases at V and 5 bases at J, with 15 bases between the two ends. The CDR3 sequence is CASSQSRVEKDTQYF. DNA of the CDR3: TGCGCCAGCAGCCAGAGCAGGGTAGAGAAAGATACGCAGTATTTT.